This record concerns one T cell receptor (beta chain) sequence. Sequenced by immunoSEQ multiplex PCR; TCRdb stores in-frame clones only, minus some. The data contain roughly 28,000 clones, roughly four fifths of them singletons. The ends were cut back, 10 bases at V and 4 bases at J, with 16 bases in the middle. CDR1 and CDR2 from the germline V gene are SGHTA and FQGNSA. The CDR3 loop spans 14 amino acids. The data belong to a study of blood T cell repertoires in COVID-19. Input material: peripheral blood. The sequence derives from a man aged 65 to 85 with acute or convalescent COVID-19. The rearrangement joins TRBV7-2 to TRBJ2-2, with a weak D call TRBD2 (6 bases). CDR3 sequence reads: CAKQGLGGTGELFF. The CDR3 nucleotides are TGTGCCAAGCAAGGGTTGGGGGGCACCGGGGAGCTGTTTTTT.